This T cell receptor beta chain comes out of a study of blood T cell repertoires in COVID-19. The germline V gene encodes CDR1 SNHLY and CDR2 FYNNEI. Deletions cut 3 bases from V and 2 bases from J, with 11 bases between. The CDR3 has 15 amino acids. TCRdb's copy holds only in-frame clones and misses some; the assay was immunoSEQ multiplex PCR. The data contain approximately 250,000 clones, approximately 83% of them seen just once; the ten biggest clones take up just under 7.5%. The rearrangement joins TRBV2 to TRBJ1-5, with unresolved D. This sequence was found in a woman aged 45-60 years with acute or convalescent COVID-19. The specimen sequenced was peripheral blood. The CDR3 protein is CASSDGWSGNQPQHF. The CDR3 nucleotides read TGTGCCAGCAGTGACGGTTGGTCGGGCAATCAGCCCCAGCATTTT.